Presented here are 24 T cell receptor beta chains from one specimen sequenced in a study of blood T cell repertoires in COVID-19. Sequencing used immunoSEQ multiplex PCR; TCRdb keeps in-frame clones, though not all of them. Among 110,000 to 150,000 clones listed, 80% to 90% were seen once. The sample taken for sequencing was peripheral blood. The receptors derive from a man aged 55 to 70 with active or convalescent COVID-19.

The chain has TRBV7-2 and TRBJ2-1, with TRBD2 matching 10 bases. This CDR3 comprises 18 residues. Trimming cost V 2 bases and J 6 bases; bases outside gene matches: 13. Germline CDR1 SGHTA, CDR2 FQGNSA. As DNA, the CDR3 is TGTGCCAGCAGCTTAATAGTAGCTAGCGGGAGCAACTCCAATGAGCAGTTCTTC. Protein product: CASSLIVASGSNSNEQFF.

The chain joins TRBV20-1 to TRBJ2-7, with a weak D call TRBD1 (5 bases). This CDR3 has 11 residues. Trimming took 6 bases from V and 4 from J, leaving 10 bases between them. From germline, CDR1 is DFQATT and CDR2 SNEGSKA (reference sequence). CDR3 amino acids: CSAYQGYEQYF. In nucleotides, the CDR3 is TGCAGTGCGTATCAGGGTTACGAGCAGTACTTC.

Points on this clone: The same CDR3 can be traced to other DNA sequences in this sample. The rearrangement links TRBV9 to TRBJ1-2, with 9 bases matching TRBD1. After removal of 2 bases from V and 2 bases from J, the junction contained 4 bases not matched to a gene. CDR1 is SGDLS, CDR2 YYNGEE, per germline. CDR3 length equals 15 residues. DNA of the CDR3: TGTGCCAGCAGCGTGGGGACAGGGCCGAACTATGGCTACACCTTC. It codes for CASSVGTGPNYGYTF.

The rearrangement uses TRBV2 and TRBJ1-1, with 9 bases matching TRBD1. This CDR3 has 15 amino acids. Germline CDR1 is SNHLY and CDR2 is FYNNEI. The V and J ends lost 2 bases and 1 base, in that order; junction bases with no gene match: 2. In DNA form, the CDR3 reads TGTGCCAGCAGTGAACAGGGACAGGGGAACACTGAAGCTTTCTTT. It is translated as CASSEQGQGNTEAFF.

This chain connects TRBV3-1 (or the pseudogene TRBV3-2) to TRBJ2-7; D is uncertain. V was trimmed by 3 bases and J by 2 bases, leaving 5 bases between them. The CDR3 spans 12 residues. Germline assignment: CDR1 LGHDT and CDR2 YNNKEL (reference sequence). The DNA of the CDR3 is TGTGCCAGCAGCCACGTTGCCTACGAGCAGTACTTC. Translation: CASSHVAYEQYF.

The rearrangement links TRBV28 to TRBJ2-2, with a possible D match to TRBD1 (6 bases). Germline assignment: CDR1 MDHEN and CDR2 SYDVKM. This CDR3 is 15 amino acids long. Between the trimmed V and J ends, which lost 5 bases and 1 base, there was a span of 11 bases. The CDR3 DNA sequence: TGTGCCAGCAGTAACAGGGTATGGAACACCGGGGAGCTGTTTTTT. It specifies CASSNRVWNTGELFF.

The rearrangement links TRBV3-1 (or the pseudogene TRBV3-2) to TRBJ2-7, with TRBD2 matching 7 bases. The CDR3 has 16 residues. The V and J ends lost 4 bases and 1 base, in that order; junction bases with no gene match: 10. The germline gives CDR1 LGHDT, CDR2 YNNKEL (reference sequence). CDR3 sequence: CASSLARTGGSYEQYF. CDR3 bases: TGTGCCAGCAGCCTCGCTAGGACGGGGGGTTCCTACGAGCAGTACTTC.

The gene calls are TRBV29-1 and TRBJ2-7, with 11 bases fitting TRBD1. This CDR3 has 14 amino acids. Germline CDR1 reads SQVTM; CDR2 reads ANQGSEA. Trimming removed 6 bases from V and 3 bases from J; junction bases left unmatched: 7. The CDR3 sequence is CSVDMGQGVYEQYF. Here the CDR3 DNA reads TGCAGCGTAGACATGGGACAGGGGGTCTACGAGCAGTACTTC.

This clone was found once. The gene calls are TRBV28 and TRBJ2-2, with 10 bases that match TRBD1. With 5 bases clipped from V and 9 bases from J, the junction kept 12 bases outside the gene matches. The CDR3 totals 16 residues. The germline gives CDR1 MDHEN, CDR2 SYDVKM. The CDR3 DNA follows: TGTGCCAGCAGTCCGGGGGACAGGGGTCGCGGCAGGGAGCTGTTTTTT. This codes for CASSPGDRGRGRELFF.

The V and J genes are TRBV2 and TRBJ2-2; 14 positions agree with TRBD2. The J segment lost 8 bases and the V segment lost 8 bases, leaving 7 bases of the junction unmatched. The CDR3 loop spans 15 amino acids. Germline V CDR1 and CDR2: SNHLY, FYNNEI. DNA for the CDR3: TGTGCCAGCGGTGGGACTAGCGGGAGAGGTGGGGAGCTGTTTTTT. Translating gives CASGGTSGRGGELFF. The complete variable domain, with remaining parts taken from reference TRBV2 and TRBJ2-2, reads EPEVTQTPSHQVTQMGQEVILRCVPISNHLYFYWYRQILGQKVEFLVSFYNNEISEKSEIFDDQFSVERPDGSNFTLKIRSTKLEDSAMYFCASGGTSGRGGELFFGEGSRLTVL.

The chain uses TRBV7-8 and TRBJ1-2; D ambiguous. V lost 3 bases, J lost 0 bases, and 11 bases lay in between. CDR1 and CDR2 (germline): SGHVS, FQNEAQ. The CDR3 is 15 amino acids. This chain's CDR3 is CASSFQSTPNYGYTF. The CDR3 bases are TGTGCCAGCAGCTTTCAATCAACTCCTAACTATGGCTACACCTTC. The complete variable domain, with remaining parts taken from reference TRBV7-8 and TRBJ1-2, reads GAGVSQSPRYKVAKRGQDVALRCDPISGHVSLFWYQQALGQGPEFLTYFQNEAQLDKSGLPSDRFFAERPEGSVSTLKIQRTQQEDSAVYLCASSFQSTPNYGYTFGSGTRLTVV.

The J gene is TRBJ1-1, the V gene TRBV10-3, with 7 bases matching TRBD1. J was trimmed by 5 bases and V by 7 bases; bases with no gene match: 16. The CDR3 loop spans 16 amino acids. Germline CDR1 reads ENHRY; CDR2 reads SYGVKD. The CDR3 region is CAIKGTEASGGTEAFF. For the CDR3, the DNA is TGTGCCATCAAGGGGACAGAAGCTTCAGGGGGAACTGAAGCTTTCTTT.

J is TRBJ1-3 and V is TRBV2; the D is unclear. This CDR3 has 14 amino acids. Germline CDR1 and CDR2: SNHLY and FYNNEI. Trimming shortened V by 2 bases and J by 3 bases, and 8 bases separated the two germline ends. The chain's CDR3 is CASSERVNGNTIYF. DNA for the CDR3: TGTGCCAGCAGTGAACGGGTAAATGGAAACACCATATATTTT. The full variable domain, in which reference TRBV2 and TRBJ1-3 provide the parts outside the CDR3, is EPEVTQTPSHQVTQMGQEVILRCVPISNHLYFYWYRQILGQKVEFLVSFYNNEISEKSEIFDDQFSVERPDGSNFTLKIRSTKLEDSAMYFCASSERVNGNTIYFGEGSWLTVV.

The chain employs TRBV11-3 and TRBJ2-7, with 9 bases aligning to TRBD1. Germline V gives CDR1 SGHNT, CDR2 YENEEA. V lost 5 bases, J lost 1 base, and 6 bases stayed unmatched. The CDR3 extends over 15 amino acids. The CDR3: CASSGTGTGSYEQYF. CDR3 DNA: TGTGCCAGCAGCGGAACCGGGACAGGGTCCTACGAGCAGTACTTC.

The chain joins TRBV7-2 to TRBJ1-1, with 11 bases lining up with TRBD1. The CDR3 runs to 15 residues. The J segment lost 3 bases and the V segment lost 5 bases, leaving 5 bases of the junction unmatched. The germline V gene encodes CDR1 SGHTA and CDR2 FQGNSA. Here the CDR3 DNA reads TGTGCCAGCAGCGCACGGACAGGGGGCGACACTGAAGCTTTCTTT. Translated: CASSARTGGDTEAFF.

This chain uses TRBV4-2 with TRBJ2-7; no definite D call. This CDR3 is 14 amino acids long. Trimming stripped 5 bases from V and 4 bases from J, with 15 bases between. CDR1 and CDR2 from the germline V gene are LGHNA and YNFKEQ. As DNA, the CDR3 is TGTGCCAGCAGCTCTGCGAGGCAAAGGTACGAGCAGTACTTC. Translated, it gives CASSSARQRYEQYF.

This chain connects TRBV2 to TRBJ2-4, with D tentatively TRBD1 (5 bases). V lost 4 bases, J lost 8 bases, and 27 bases lay in between. This CDR3 region has 18 residues. From germline, CDR1 is SNHLY and CDR2 FYNNEI. The CDR3, as DNA: TGTGCCAGCAGTGCCTCCCCCTCCCTTAAGGGAATCAGGGACATTCAGTACTTC. This gives the protein CASSASPSLKGIRDIQYF.

The V gene is TRBV18, the J gene TRBJ1-1, with D maybe TRBD1 (5 bases). Trimming removed 0 bases from V and 6 bases from J, with 11 bases in between. The CDR3 has 14 residues. Per germline, CDR1 KGHSH and CDR2 LQKENI. The CDR3 protein is CASSPPSGFAEAFF. Here the CDR3 DNA reads TGTGCCAGCTCACCACCATCAGGGTTCGCTGAAGCTTTCTTT.

V is TRBV20-1 and J is TRBJ1-4, with 7 positions matching TRBD1. The CDR3 consists of 11 residues. Germline CDR1 DFQATT, CDR2 SNEGSKA (reference sequence). With V trimmed by 5 bases and J by 8 bases, 2 bases remained unmatched. CDR3 region: CSAQGEEKLFF. The CDR3 bases are TGCAGTGCTCAGGGGGAGGAAAAACTGTTTTTT.

The chain combines TRBV5-5 with TRBJ2-7; D perhaps matches TRBD2 (6 bases). CDR1 SGHKS and CDR2 YYEKEE come from the germline V gene (reference sequence). This CDR3 comprises 17 residues. Trimming removed 0 bases from V and 5 bases from J, with 21 bases in between. In DNA, the CDR3 is TGTGCCAGCAGCTTGGCCAGGTTTGGGACGGAGGGGCACGAGCAGTACTTC. It encodes CASSLARFGTEGHEQYF.

This chain connects TRBV2 to TRBJ1-5, with D possibly TRBD1 on 5 matching bases. The CDR3 contains 14 residues. V lost 5 bases and J lost 3, with 11 bases in between. Germline values: CDR1 SNHLY, CDR2 FYNNEI. Here the CDR3 DNA reads TGTGCCAGCAGTTCTCAAGGGGTCAATCAGCCCCAGCATTTT. This translates into CASSSQGVNQPQHF. Drawing the rest from reference TRBV2 and TRBJ1-5, the complete variable domain is EPEVTQTPSHQVTQMGQEVILRCVPISNHLYFYWYRQILGQKVEFLVSFYNNEISEKSEIFDDQFSVERPDGSNFTLKIRSTKLEDSAMYFCASSSQGVNQPQHFGDGTRLSIL.

The chain recombines TRBV28 with TRBJ2-7; 8 nucleotides match TRBD2. The V segment lost 5 bases and the J segment 4 bases; nucleotides outside the gene matches: 13. The CDR3 is 16 amino acids. Germline CDR1 MDHEN, CDR2 SYDVKM. Here the CDR3 reads CASSPLSGSASYEQYF. CDR3 nucleotide sequence: TGTGCCAGCAGTCCCTTAAGCGGGAGCGCCTCTTACGAGCAGTACTTC.

This chain joins TRBV6-5 and TRBJ1-1, with D uncertain. Per germline, CDR1 MNHEY and CDR2 SVGAGI. This CDR3 region has 15 residues. The ends were cut back, 0 bases at V and 1 base at J, with 9 bases in the middle. CDR3 protein: CASSYSGRSNTEAFF. CDR3 bases: TGTGCCAGCAGTTACTCGGGCAGGTCGAACACTGAAGCTTTCTTT.

The chain recombines TRBV5-5 with TRBJ2-7; D ambiguous. Germline loops: CDR1 SGHKS, CDR2 YYEKEE (reference sequence). This CDR3 region has 15 residues. Trimming stripped 2 bases from V and 1 base from J, with 13 bases between. CDR3 sequence: CASSFVRSRSYEQYF. The CDR3 DNA is TGTGCCAGCAGCTTTGTACGGTCCAGGTCCTACGAGCAGTACTTC.